The entry below gives a single TCR beta chain sequence along with its context. The antigen remains undetermined. The time point was: newly diagnosed, previously untreated cHL patient sample. Purification of CD4+ T cells from thawed PBMCs was performed via magnetic negative selection. Comparator PBMCs were from newly diagnosed, untreated classical Hodgkin lymphoma. The repertoire was sequenced with immunoSEQ multiplex PCR; TCRdb's copy has only in-frame clones and lacks some. The repertoire holds fewer than 40,000 clones, approximately 90% seen once, with approximately 0.22% in the top ten. This record comes from a study of PD-1 blockade in classical Hodgkin lymphoma. Regarding the study as a whole: Underlying causes for the observed repertoire differences were not defined, possibly disease activity or prior therapy. Compared with healthy donors, newly diagnosed patients reportedly showed lower baseline TCR diversity.

Germline V gives CDR1 LNHDA, CDR2 SQIVND (reference sequence). This CDR3 has 14 residues. The ends were cut back, 9 bases at V and 9 bases at J, with 21 bases in the middle. Sequencing was carried out using CD4+ T cells from blood. The J gene is TRBJ1-5, the V gene TRBV19, with D possibly TRBD1 on 5 matching bases. This TCR derives from a human donor with classical Hodgkin lymphoma. CDR3 nucleotides: TGTGCCAGCGCCAGACAGAGGGTTTCGGGGCCCCAGCATTTT. It specifies CASARQRVSGPQHF. The full variable domain, rest sourced from reference TRBV19 and TRBJ1-5, is DGGITQSPKYLFRKEGQNVTLSCEQNLNHDAMYWYRQDPGQGLRLIYYSQIVNDFQKGDIAEGYSVSREKKESFPLTVTSAQKNPTAFYLCASARQRVSGPQHFGDGTRLSIL.